What follows are 14 T cell receptor beta chains derived from one specimen sequenced in a study of STAT3 mutations in large granular lymphocyte leukemia. These TCRs are of unknown antigen specificity. The study's findings and limits: At least one immunodominant TCR beta clonotype appeared in every T-cell large granular lymphocyte leukemia patient.

Clones were read by immunoSEQ multiplex PCR, and TCRdb kept only the in-frame ones, dropping some. The table lists approximately 4,000 clones, roughly two fifths of them singletons, with approximately 84% in the top ten. Material for sequencing was peripheral blood mononuclear cells. The receptors were gathered from a man aged 55-75 years with T-cell large granular lymphocyte leukemia. Some clones in this sample may be carry-over from other donors' samples.

The chain links TRBV10-2 to TRBJ1-3; tentative D call: TRBD1 (6 bases). V lost 6 bases and J 0 bases, leaving 12 bases between the germline ends. Germline lookup yields CDR1 WSHSY and CDR2 SAAADI. The CDR3 is 15 amino acids. The CDR3 DNA sequence: TGCGCCAGCAGGATGGGGGGCGGCTCTGGAAACACCATATATTTT. It translates to CASRMGGGSGNTIYF.

This clone turned up a few times. This sequence joins TRBV30 and TRBJ1-2, with TRBD1 matching 7 bases. Germline V gives CDR1 GTSNPN, CDR2 SVGIG (reference sequence). The CDR3 covers 14 residues. The trim removed 3 bases at V and 7 bases at J, leaving 11 bases unmatched. CDR3 bases: TGTGCCTGGAGGCTCCAGGGGGACCCCTTTGGCTACACCTTC. Amino acids: CAWRLQGDPFGYTF.

The chain employs TRBV7-9 and TRBJ2-3; D is unclear. The length of the CDR3 is 13 residues. Per the germline V gene, CDR1 is SEHNR and CDR2 is FQNEAQ (reference sequence). Trimming left V 5 bases short and J 5 bases short, with 11 bases between. The DNA for the CDR3 is TGTGCCAGCAGCAGAGGTTCTGGAGATACGCAGTATTTT. The encoded protein is CASSRGSGDTQYF.

This clone was detected only a few times. V usage is TRBV2 and J usage is TRBJ2-7; D ambiguous. The CDR3 spans 13 residues. CDR1 SNHLY and CDR2 FYNNEI come from the germline V gene. V was trimmed by 6 bases and J by 6 bases, leaving 15 bases between them. CDR3 in DNA: TGTGCCAGCAGGGCTAACCCGTCTCGCGAGCAGTACTTC. Translated, it gives CASRANPSREQYF.

In its sample, this clone was seen once. The V call is TRBV7-9, the J call TRBJ2-7; D tentatively fits TRBD1 or TRBD2 (5 bases each). The V and J ends lost 5 bases and 7 bases respectively, with 9 bases between them. The CDR3 sequence is 11 residues long. Germline V gene lookup returns CDR1 SEHNR and CDR2 FQNEAQ (reference sequence). The CDR3 sequence: CASSPGAEQYF. CDR3 bases: TGTGCCAGCAGCCCCGGGGCAGAGCAGTACTTC.

This clone was observed a handful of times. The chain carries TRBV10-2 and TRBJ1-1; the D gene is possibly TRBD1 (5 bases). CDR1 is WSHSY and CDR2 is SAAADI in the germline V gene. Trimming took off 2 bases at V and 8 bases at J, with 15 bases between the two ends. The CDR3 runs 14 residues. The CDR3 loop reads CASSENVRGNEAFF. DNA for the CDR3: TGCGCCAGCAGTGAGAACGTCCGGGGGAACGAAGCTTTCTTT.

V and J are TRBV18 and TRBJ1-5; D might be TRBD1 (5 bases). Germline V CDR1 and CDR2: KGHSH, LQKENI. V was pared by 4 bases and J by 6 bases, with 16 bases between. The CDR3 has 15 amino acids. CDR3 protein: CASSRDPGPAQPQHF. CDR3 DNA sequence: TGTGCCAGCTCACGGGACCCCGGGCCGGCTCAGCCCCAGCATTTT.

The V call is TRBV6-5, the J call TRBJ2-3; no definite D call. Germline values: CDR1 MNHEY, CDR2 SVGAGI. Trimming took off 10 bases at V and 8 bases at J, with 13 bases between the two ends. The CDR3 length is 11 residues. The CDR3 DNA reads TGTGCCACCTCCCTACCCCCTACGCAGTATTTT. It translates to CATSLPPTQYF.

The V call is TRBV5-1, the J call TRBJ2-3, with 8 positions matching TRBD2. V lost 4 bases, J lost 4 bases, and 2 bases stayed unmatched. Germline V gene data show CDR1 as SGHRS and CDR2 as YFSETQ. There are 13 residues in the CDR3. The CDR3 nucleotides are TGCGCCAGCAGCGCGGGGGGCCCAGATACGCAGTATTTT. Protein: CASSAGGPDTQYF.

The chain links TRBV4-2 to TRBJ2-5; 11 nucleotides line up with TRBD2. V was pared by 0 bases and J by 3 bases, with 3 bases of the junction left unmatched. The CDR3 has 16 residues. CDR1 and CDR2 from the germline V gene are LGHNA and YNFKEQ. The CDR3 here is CASSQEISGGEETQYF. The DNA for the CDR3 is TGTGCCAGCAGCCAAGAGATTAGCGGGGGGGAAGAGACCCAGTACTTC.

The J gene is TRBJ2-5, the V gene TRBV18; a weak D match, TRBD2 (6 bases). This CDR3 comprises 13 residues. Trimming pared 4 bases from V and 5 bases from J, leaving 11 bases between. The germline V gene encodes CDR1 KGHSH and CDR2 LQKENI. CDR3 coding DNA: TGTGCCAGCTCACGGGGGGAGTTGGAGACCCAGTACTTC. Translated, it gives CASSRGELETQYF. The entire variable domain, with the rest obtained from reference TRBV18 and TRBJ2-5, is as follows: NAGVMQNPRHLVRRRGQEARLRCSPMKGHSHVYWYRQLPEEGLKFMVYLQKENIIDESGMPKERFSAEFPKEGPSILRIQQVVRGDSAAYFCASSRGELETQYFGPGTRLLVL.

The chain is built from TRBV5-4 and TRBJ1-6, with TRBD1 identical over 7 bases. The CDR3 has 15 residues. CDR1 and CDR2 from the germline V gene are SGHNT and YYREEE (reference sequence). V lost 0 bases to trimming and J lost 3 bases; unmatched junction nucleotides: 0. CDR3 coding DNA: TGTGCCAGCAGCTTGGGGACAGGCTATAATTCACCCCTCCACTTT. Its protein product is CASSLGTGYNSPLHF.

This chain joins TRBV30 and TRBJ1-1; D is perhaps TRBD1 (5 bases). The V gene's germline CDR1 is GTSNPN and CDR2 SVGIG (reference sequence). V gave up 3 bases and J gave up 5 bases, with 16 bases separating them. This CDR3 region has 14 residues. The CDR3 spells CAWSQEGLGTEAFF. For the CDR3, the DNA is TGTGCCTGGAGCCAGGAGGGGCTGGGGACTGAAGCTTTCTTT.

This clone was found a few times. The V and J genes are TRBV6-5 and TRBJ2-1; no firm D call. V was clipped by 8 bases and J by 7 bases, with 15 bases between them. The germline V gene encodes CDR1 MNHEY and CDR2 SVGAGI. This CDR3 is built from 13 residues. The CDR3 sequence: CASGTTLVNEQFF. The CDR3 nucleotides read TGTGCCAGCGGCACAACCTTAGTGAATGAGCAGTTCTTC.